The T cell receptor beta chain under discussion was sequenced for a study of CD8+ T cells in alopecia areata. CDR1 and CDR2 (germline): SGHAT, FQNNGV. The CDR3 runs 11 residues. V lost 0 bases and J lost 7, with 0 bases in between. Specified treatment: oral pan-JAK inhibitor, 5-10 mg twice daily. cDNA serving as the sequencing template came from extracted, reverse transcribed RNA. The repertoire was sequenced with immunoSEQ multiplex PCR; TCRdb's copy has only in-frame clones and lacks some. The table has approximately 210,000 clones, over 60% seen once; the top ten hold 0.95% to 1.5%. Findings and limits, study-wide: Shared TCR sequences were less clear between patients than in mice, possibly partly from HLA diversity. Expanded CD8+ clones among the top 100, as well as scalp clonality, were significantly decreased by tofacitinib.

Remarks on this clone: Its antigen is undetermined.

This rearrangement joins TRBV11-2 to TRBJ1-4, with D uncertain. Sample: CD4+ T cells sorted from blood, taken at week 44, from a patient treated with tofacitinib. This receptor was identified in a human donor with alopecia areata. The CDR3 region is CASSLDEKLFF. The DNA for the CDR3 is TGTGCCAGCAGCTTAGATGAAAAACTGTTTTTT.